This TCR beta chain was sequenced during a study of siplizumab effects on memory and regulatory T cells. Measured with immunoSEQ multiplex PCR; TCRdb has only the in-frame clones, and not every one. Of around 100,000 clones detected, 90% to 95% appear once; the ten largest clones hold over 0.25%. CDR3 length equals 13 residues. Trimming pared 6 bases from V and 1 base from J, leaving 9 bases between. The germline V gene encodes CDR1 MNHEY and CDR2 SVGAGI. This sequence joins TRBV6-5 and TRBJ1-1, with D possibly being TRBD1 (5 bases). The sequence derives from a human donor in good health. Input material: non-Treg CD4+ T cells sorted from blood. CDR3 nucleotide sequence: TGTGCCAGCAGGGGGCGCGGGAACACTGAAGCTTTCTTT. As protein: CASRGRGNTEAFF.